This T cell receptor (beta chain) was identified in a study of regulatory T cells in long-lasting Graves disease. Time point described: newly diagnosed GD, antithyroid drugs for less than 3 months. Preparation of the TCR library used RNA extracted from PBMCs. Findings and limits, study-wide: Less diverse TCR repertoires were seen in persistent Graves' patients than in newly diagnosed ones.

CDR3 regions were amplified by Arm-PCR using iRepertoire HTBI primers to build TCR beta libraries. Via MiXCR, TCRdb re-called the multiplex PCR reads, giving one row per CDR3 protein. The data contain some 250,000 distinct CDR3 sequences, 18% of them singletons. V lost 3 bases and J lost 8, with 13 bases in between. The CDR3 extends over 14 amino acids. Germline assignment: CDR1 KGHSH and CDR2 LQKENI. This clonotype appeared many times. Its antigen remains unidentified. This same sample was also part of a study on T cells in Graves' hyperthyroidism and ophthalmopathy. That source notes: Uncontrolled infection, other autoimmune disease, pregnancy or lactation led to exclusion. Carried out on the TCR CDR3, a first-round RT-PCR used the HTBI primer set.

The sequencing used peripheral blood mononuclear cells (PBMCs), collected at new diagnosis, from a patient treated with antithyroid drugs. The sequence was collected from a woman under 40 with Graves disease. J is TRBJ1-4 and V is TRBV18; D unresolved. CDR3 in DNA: TGTGCCAGCTCACCCCGTAATAAGGCCGAAAAACTGTTTTTT. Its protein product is CASSPRNKAEKLFF. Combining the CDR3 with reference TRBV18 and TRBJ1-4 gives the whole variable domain NAGVMQNPRHLVRRRGQEARLRCSPMKGHSHVYWYRQLPEEGLKFMVYLQKENIIDESGMPKERFSAEFPKEGPSILRIQQVVRGDSAAYFCASSPRNKAEKLFFGSGTQLSVL.